A single sample gave rise to the 22 T cell receptor beta chains below, sequenced in a study of OX40 agonist ivuxolimab in advanced cancers. The protocol was immunoSEQ multiplex PCR, while the TCRdb copy is restricted to in-frame clones and leaves out a portion. The repertoire includes tens of thousands of clones, roughly 80% of them detected once, and about 13% sits in the top ten. The specimen comprised CD4+ or CD8+ T cells sorted from blood, sampled in a trial of the OX40 agonist ivuxolimab. All receptors derive from an adult with an advanced solid tumor such as melanoma, head and neck, liver or kidney cancer.

The V call is TRBV6-5, the J call TRBJ2-7; D might be TRBD2 (6 bases). Germline lookup yields CDR1 MNHEY and CDR2 SVGAGI. This CDR3 region has 14 residues. The V gene lost 6 bases and the J gene lost 3 bases, with 15 bases spanning the gap. CDR3 protein: CASSMGLAYYEQYF. CDR3 sequence (DNA): TGTGCCAGCAGCATGGGGCTAGCGTACTACGAGCAGTACTTC.

This chain uses TRBV5-5 with TRBJ1-4; TRBD1 might be the D (5 bases). CDR1 and CDR2 from the germline V gene are SGHKS and YYEKEE (reference sequence). V was cut by 5 bases and J by 5 bases, with 10 bases left in between. This CDR3 has 13 residues. The CDR3 DNA is TGTGCCAGCAGTCAGGGACCGAATGAAAAACTGTTTTTT. It encodes CASSQGPNEKLFF.

The chain links TRBV2 to TRBJ1-1; possibly TRBD1 for D (6 bases). The CDR3 totals 11 residues. CDR1 and CDR2 (germline): SNHLY, FYNNEI. Trimming shortened V by 6 bases and J by 11 bases, and 13 bases separated the two germline ends. CDR3 residues: CASRRYQGAFF. The CDR3 DNA reads TGTGCCAGCAGGAGGTACCAGGGGGCTTTCTTT. The complete variable domain, with remaining parts taken from reference TRBV2 and TRBJ1-1, reads EPEVTQTPSHQVTQMGQEVILRCVPISNHLYFYWYRQILGQKVEFLVSFYNNEISEKSEIFDDQFSVERPDGSNFTLKIRSTKLEDSAMYFCASRRYQGAFFGQGTRLTVV.

In its sample, this clone was seen once. The rearrangement links TRBV6-1 to TRBJ2-1, with 7 nucleotides matching TRBD2. Germline CDR1 MNHNS, CDR2 SASEGT. The CDR3 extends over 15 amino acids. Germline trimming cut 7 bases from V and 2 bases from J; bases unmatched to any gene: 8. The CDR3 sequence: CASTLRGGAYNEQFF. CDR3 coding DNA: TGTGCCAGCACCCTAAGGGGAGGGGCCTACAATGAGCAGTTCTTC.

This CDR3 reads CASSRGTGDQETQYF. For the CDR3, the DNA is TGTGCCAGCAGTCGCGGGACAGGGGATCAAGAGACCCAGTACTTC. The rearrangement uses TRBV2 and TRBJ2-5, with TRBD1 matching over 10 bases. V trimming: 5 bases; J trimming: 2 bases; junction bases outside the gene matches: 5. Looked up from germline, CDR1 is SNHLY and CDR2 is FYNNEI. This CDR3 comprises 15 residues.

The chain couples TRBV5-1 to TRBJ1-4; D is unclear. V was cut by 4 bases and J by 8 bases, with 18 bases left in between. The CDR3 length is 15 residues. The germline gives CDR1 SGHRS, CDR2 YFSETQ. CDR3 sequence: CASSPRSSEGEKLFF. The DNA for the CDR3 is TGCGCCAGCAGCCCCCGTTCCTCTGAAGGGGAAAAACTGTTTTTT.

This clone was picked up many times. The CDR3 nucleotides read TGCAGCGCTGAGGTGAGGGGAGGCTATGGCTACACCTTC. This gives the protein CSAEVRGGYGYTF. The chain combines TRBV29-1 with TRBJ1-2, with TRBD1 as a possible D gene (5 bases). Germline-derived CDR1 and CDR2 are SQVTM and ANQGSEA. Trimming took 7 bases from V and 4 from J, leaving 16 bases between them. This CDR3 has 13 residues.

This clone has at least ten counts. The chain carries TRBV7-2 and TRBJ2-7, with no clear D. V lost 2 bases and J lost 2, with 10 bases in between. CDR1 and CDR2 (germline): SGHTA, FQGNSA. CDR3 length equals 14 residues. CDR3 nucleotide sequence: TGTGCCAGCAGCTTAATTCTGGGCACCTACGAGCAGTACTTC. Protein sequence: CASSLILGTYEQYF.

The genes are TRBV28 and TRBJ2-4, with TRBD2 identical over 13 bases. J gave up 6 bases and V 3 bases, and 5 bases lay outside the gene matches. Per the germline V gene, CDR1 is MDHEN and CDR2 is SYDVKM. This CDR3 contains 16 residues. The CDR3 here is CASSFPRTSGRNIQYF. The CDR3 coding sequence is TGTGCCAGCAGTTTTCCCCGGACTAGCGGGAGAAACATTCAGTACTTC.

A single count supports this clone. The chain has TRBV30 and TRBJ1-4; the match to TRBD1 covers 7 bases. The CDR3 is 12 residues long. J lost 12 bases, V lost 2 bases, and 6 bases had no gene match. Germline CDR1 is GTSNPN and CDR2 is SVGIG (reference sequence). The DNA of the CDR3 is TGTGCCTGGAGTCCCACAGGGGCCCAACTGTTTTTT. Its translation is CAWSPTGAQLFF.

The chain employs TRBV6-6 and TRBJ2-1, with 11 bases fitting TRBD2. Unmatched junction bases numbered 6, after V lost 6 bases and J lost 8 bases. CDR3 length equals 14 residues. Per germline, CDR1 MNHNY and CDR2 SVGAGI (reference sequence). The CDR3 sequence is CASSLAGGGDEQFF. The DNA of the CDR3 is TGTGCCAGCAGCCTAGCGGGAGGAGGCGATGAGCAGTTCTTC.

A word on this clone: The missing conserved phenylalanine or tryptophan at the end of this CDR3 makes a read error likely. The chain links TRBV4-2 to TRBJ2-7; 10 bases map to TRBD2. The V segment lost 5 bases and the J segment 7 bases; nucleotides outside the gene matches: 8. Germline CDR1 LGHNA, CDR2 YNFKEQ. This CDR3 is built from 14 residues. The CDR3 nucleotides read TGTGCCAGCAGCTTAGCGGGAGGACCCTTAGAGCAGTACCTC. Protein: CASSLAGGPLEQYL.

The chain combines TRBV19 with TRBJ2-3, with 15 bases aligning to TRBD2. Germline CDR1 reads LNHDA; CDR2 reads SQIVND (reference sequence). Trimming cost V 4 bases and J 1 base; bases outside gene matches: 9. The CDR3 is 19 residues long. As DNA, the CDR3 is TGTGCCAGTAGTACACCCCTCGGACTAGCGGGAGGGCGCACAGATACGCAGTATTTT. It yields the protein CASSTPLGLAGGRTDTQYF.

This clone was counted once. This chain joins TRBV6-6 and TRBJ1-3, with TRBD1 identical over 9 bases. The CDR3 consists of 13 residues. CDR1 is MNHNY and CDR2 is SVGAGI in the germline V gene (reference sequence). J gave up 4 bases and V 10 bases, and 5 bases lay outside the gene matches. CDR3 DNA sequence: TGTGCCACCAAACAGGGGGCGGGAAACACCATATATTTT. The encoded protein is CATKQGAGNTIYF.

The rearrangement uses TRBV7-2 and TRBJ2-7, with 12 bases aligning to TRBD2. Germline V CDR1 and CDR2: SGHTA, FQGNSA. CDR3 length equals 15 residues. Trimming took 5 bases from V and 3 from J; bases not matched to a gene: 5. The CDR3 DNA follows: TGTGCCAGCAGCCCCCGACTAGCGGGAGTCTACGAGCAGTACTTC. Translated: CASSPRLAGVYEQYF.

The chain recombines TRBV2 with TRBJ1-1; perhaps TRBD1 as D (5 bases). Germline CDR1 and CDR2: SNHLY and FYNNEI. V was clipped by 5 bases and J by 1 base, with 8 bases between them. CDR3 length equals 13 residues. The CDR3 loop is CASSPTGNTEAFF. The CDR3 DNA reads as TGTGCCAGCAGTCCAACAGGGAACACTGAAGCTTTCTTT.

This clone was picked up a small number of times. The CDR3 region is CASSSTLSSNQPQHF. Written as DNA, the CDR3 is TGTGCCAGCAGTTCCACTTTGAGTAGCAATCAGCCCCAGCATTTT. This chain links TRBV28 with TRBJ1-5; D gene uncertain. The CDR3 has 15 residues. Germline lookup yields CDR1 MDHEN and CDR2 SYDVKM. V lost 4 bases and J 0 bases, leaving 10 bases between the germline ends.

The rearrangement joins TRBV5-1 to TRBJ1-6, with 10 positions matching TRBD1. Germline loops: CDR1 SGHRS, CDR2 YFSETQ. V was clipped by 6 bases and J by 7 bases; unmatched bases: 1. The length of the CDR3 is 13 residues. CDR3 sequence: CASKGQGNSPLHF. The CDR3, as DNA: TGCGCCAGCAAGGGACAGGGGAATTCACCCCTCCACTTT.

This clone has only a few counts. The chain couples TRBV7-2 to TRBJ2-7; D uncertain. Germline V lookup: CDR1 SGHTA, CDR2 FQGNSA. The germline V and J ends were trimmed by 0 bases and 1 base, with 7 bases remaining between them. The CDR3 extends over 14 amino acids. For the CDR3, the DNA is TGTGCCAGCAGCTTAGCTCCACCATCCTACGAGCAGTACTTC. Residues: CASSLAPPSYEQYF.

The chain couples TRBV4-1 to TRBJ1-4; D unclear. The CDR3 runs 15 residues. V lost 4 bases to trimming and J lost 8 bases, with 17 bases between them. Germline V gene lookup returns CDR1 MGHRA and CDR2 YSYEKL. CDR3 bases: TGCGCCAGCAGCCCACCGACGGCCGAAGGGGAAAAACTGTTTTTT. This encodes CASSPPTAEGEKLFF.

A few counts support this clone. For the CDR3, the DNA is TGTGCCAGCTCACCAGGAATGGAGGGTATTTCACCCCTCCACTTT. Translated: CASSPGMEGISPLHF. The chain recombines TRBV18 with TRBJ1-6, with no clear D. Between the trimmed V and J ends, which lost 2 bases and 9 bases, there was a span of 14 bases. Germline V CDR1 and CDR2: KGHSH, LQKENI. CDR3 size: 15 residues.

The chain combines TRBV4-1 with TRBJ2-6, with D maybe TRBD1 (6 bases). This CDR3 spans 16 amino acids. With 3 bases removed from V and 2 bases from J, the gap between germline ends came to 11 bases. CDR1 and CDR2 from the germline V gene are MGHRA and YSYEKL. The CDR3 DNA reads as TGCGCCAGCAGCCAGGGGGCGCGGGCTGGGGCCAACGTCCTGACTTTC. It specifies CASSQGARAGANVLTF.